The 23 T cell receptor beta chains reported below all come from one sample, sequenced in a study of blood T cells in healthy people across ages. Combining a sample-barcoded 5' primer with a J-beta primer mix, a second PCR ran for about 7 to 11 cycles. TCRdb fed the 5' RACE reads into MiXCR, producing one record per CDR3 protein. The table has around 1,500,000 distinct CDR3 sequences, approximately 42% seen once. The sequencing sample was made of blood. The receptor set was obtained from a woman between 18 and 30 years old in good health.

The chain recombines TRBV27 with TRBJ2-3; D not resolved. Deletions cut 7 bases from V and 0 bases from J, with 11 bases between. CDR3 size: 14 residues. Germline loops: CDR1 MNHEY, CDR2 SMNVEV (reference sequence). The CDR3 here is CASNGFSSTDTQYF. CDR3 nucleotides: TGTGCCAGCAATGGGTTTTCTAGCACAGATACGCAGTATTTT.

The J gene is TRBJ1-2, the V gene TRBV20-1, with a weak D call TRBD1 (5 bases). Germline CDR1 DFQATT, CDR2 SNEGSKA (reference sequence). Trimming took off 1 base at V and 3 bases at J, with 15 bases between the two ends. The CDR3 is 15 residues long. CDR3 sequence reads: CSARGTRHVDYGYTF. CDR3 bases: TGCAGTGCTAGAGGGACACGACACGTAGACTATGGCTACACCTTC.

The CDR3 sequence is CAASRDPTYEQYF. The CDR3 region has the DNA TGTGCCGCAAGCCGGGACCCAACCTACGAGCAGTACTTC. The rearrangement uses TRBV5-4 and TRBJ2-5; D might be TRBD1 or TRBD2, each matching 5 bases. The DNA end is more similar to TRBJ2-7, so the J call may be wrong. The CDR3 covers 13 residues. CDR1 is SGHNT, CDR2 YYREEE, per germline (reference sequence).

The rearrangement links TRBV6-1 to TRBJ2-7; tentative D call: TRBD2 (6 bases). Per the germline V gene, CDR1 is MNHNS and CDR2 is SASEGT. Trimming removed 6 bases at V and 3 bases at J, with 18 bases between. The CDR3 totals 15 residues. This chain's CDR3 is CASSAGPNYIYEQYF. CDR3 nucleotide sequence: TGTGCCAGCAGCGCGGGGCCGAATTATATCTACGAGCAGTACTTC.

The table lists this clonotype with a count of one. The chain employs TRBV6-2 or TRBV6-3 and TRBJ2-2; D could derive from TRBD1 or TRBD2 (5 bases each). V gave up 8 bases and J gave up 7 bases, with 23 bases separating them. CDR3 length equals 16 residues. Per the germline V gene, CDR1 is MNHEY and CDR2 is SVGEGT. CDR3 coding DNA: TGTGCCAGCTGCCGCTGGGGGAAGAAATCCAGCGGGGAGCTGTTTTTT. Translating gives CASCRWGKKSSGELFF.

The chain couples TRBV21-1 to TRBJ2-1; whether TRBD1, the table's D call, matches the DNA was not checked. TRBV21-1 is flagged as a pseudogene. The CDR3 runs 15 residues. The CDR3 nucleotides are TGTGCCAGCGGTCAAGTGGCATCCCGAGGGAATGAGCAGTTCTTC. Translated: CASGQVASRGNEQFF.

This clonotype came up a few times. This chain joins TRBV20-1 and TRBJ2-2; a possible D gene is TRBD1 (5 bases). Germline loops: CDR1 DFQATT, CDR2 SNEGSKA (reference sequence). V dropped 1 base and J dropped 2 bases, with 8 bases sitting between them. CDR3 length: 14 amino acids. CDR3 DNA: TGCAGTGCTAGAGTTCAGGGAAACACCGGGGAGCTGTTTTTT. It is translated as CSARVQGNTGELFF.

The V call is TRBV12-5, the J call TRBJ2-3; perhaps TRBD2 as D (5 bases). Germline V CDR1 and CDR2: LGHNT, FRNRAP. Trimming took off 0 bases at V and 4 bases at J, with 20 bases between the two ends. The CDR3 runs 18 residues. The CDR3 DNA reads TGTGCTAGTGGTTTGGTTGGAGCGGCGACAACAGCGGCAGATACGCAGTATTTT. This gives the protein CASGLVGAATTAADTQYF.

The chain employs TRBV7-2 and TRBJ1-2, with D uncertain. The germline V and J ends were trimmed by 4 bases and 3 bases, with 15 bases remaining between them. Germline CDR1 and CDR2: SGHTA and FQGNSA. The CDR3 is made up of 15 amino acids. The CDR3 bases are TGTGCCAGCAGCTCCACCCGACGGACCCACTATGGCTACACCTTC. Residues: CASSSTRRTHYGYTF. The variable domain in full, with the rest retrieved from reference TRBV7-2 and TRBJ1-2, is GAGVSQSPSNKVTEKGKDVELRCDPISGHTALYWYRQSLGQGLEFLIYFQGNSAPDKSGLPSDRFSAERTGGSVSTLTIQRTQQEDSAVYLCASSSTRRTHYGYTFGSGTRLTVV.

The J gene is TRBJ2-1, the V gene TRBV3-1; D uncertain. Germline V gene sequence: CDR1 LGHDT, CDR2 YNNKEL (reference sequence). Trimming shortened V by 0 bases and J by 0 bases, and 9 bases separated the two germline ends. This CDR3 is 16 amino acids long. CDR3 sequence: CASSQDRSHSYNEQFF. The CDR3 DNA sequence: TGTGCCAGCAGCCAAGACCGGTCCCACTCCTACAATGAGCAGTTCTTC.

This rearrangement joins TRBV7-2 to TRBJ2-3; 9 positions agree with TRBD2. Germline V gene data show CDR1 as SGHTA and CDR2 as FQGNSA. The ends lost 2 bases at V and 4 bases at J; junction bases unmatched: 7. This CDR3 region has 16 residues. The CDR3 region has the DNA TGTGCCAGCAGCTTAAGACTAGCGGACGGATCAGATACGCAGTATTTT. This codes for CASSLRLADGSDTQYF.

The chain carries TRBV20-1 and TRBJ1-1; no clear D gene. This CDR3 contains 12 residues. The V gene's germline CDR1 is DFQATT and CDR2 SNEGSKA (reference sequence). Trimming stripped 3 bases from V and 3 bases from J, with 8 bases between. The CDR3 loop is CSASGRDTEAFF. The CDR3 DNA reads TGCAGTGCTAGCGGAAGGGACACTGAAGCTTTCTTT.

To note about this clonotype: A junction end diverges from the germline sequence, so it may reflect a read error. The chain joins TRBV6-1 to TRBJ1-6, with unresolved D. The CDR3 is made up of 17 amino acids. Germline CDR1 and CDR2: MNHNS and SASEGT. The CDR3 is CACSDGQHSSYNSPLHF. For the CDR3, the DNA is TGTGCCTGCAGTGACGGCCAGCACAGCTCCTATAATTCACCCCTCCACTTT.

The gene calls are TRBV13 and TRBJ2-1; tentatively, D is TRBD2 (6 bases). In germline, CDR1 is PRHDT, CDR2 FYEKMQ (reference sequence). The CDR3 has 14 amino acids. The V gene lost 0 bases and the J gene lost 7 bases, with 10 bases spanning the gap. In nucleotides, the CDR3 is TGTGCCAGCAGCTTAGGAGTCGGAGGGAATGAGCAGTTCTTC. Translation: CASSLGVGGNEQFF.

Only a few counts were recorded for this clonotype. V usage is TRBV24-1 and J usage is TRBJ2-3; the D is unclear. Trimming pared 2 bases from V and 6 bases from J, leaving 8 bases between. Looked up from germline, CDR1 is KGHDR and CDR2 is SFDVKD. The CDR3 extends over 13 amino acids. CDR3 protein: CATSDYVHDTQYF. CDR3 nucleotide sequence: TGTGCCACCAGTGATTATGTCCACGATACGCAGTATTTT.

The rearrangement links TRBV25-1 to TRBJ2-5; 9 bases align to TRBD1. The end of the DNA aligns better with TRBJ2-7, so the J call may be wrong. This CDR3 is built from 14 residues. CDR1 and CDR2 from the germline V gene are MGHDK and SYGVNS. The CDR3 DNA sequence: TGTGCCAGCAGTGTTACGGGACAGGGCGGCGAGCAGTACTTC. As protein: CASSVTGQGGEQYF.

The rearrangement uses TRBV15 and TRBJ2-3; D remains ambiguous. Trimming took 3 bases from V and 3 from J, leaving 10 bases between them. The V gene's germline CDR1 is LNHNV and CDR2 YYDKDF (reference sequence). The CDR3 spans 14 residues. The CDR3 loop reads CATSSLSSTDTQYF. In nucleotides, the CDR3 is TGTGCCACCAGCAGTCTTAGTAGTACAGATACGCAGTATTTT.

The table lists this clonotype with many counts. The rearrangement uses TRBV6-2 or TRBV6-3 and TRBJ2-7; 8 bases map to TRBD2. CDR3 length equals 12 residues. Trimming removed 7 bases from V and 1 base from J; junction bases left unmatched: 0. Germline V lookup: CDR1 MNHEY, CDR2 SVGEGT. The CDR3 sequence: CASKRGSYEQYF. The CDR3 DNA sequence: TGTGCCAGCAAGCGGGGGTCCTACGAGCAGTACTTC.

This chain connects TRBV3-1 to TRBJ2-5, with D possibly being TRBD1 or TRBD2 (6 bases each). The J call may not be correct, given that the DNA end is closer to TRBJ2-1. The CDR3 sequence is 13 residues long. Germline V gene lookup returns CDR1 LGHDT and CDR2 YNNKEL (reference sequence). This CDR3 is CAWRGEYQETQFF. CDR3 DNA sequence: TGTGCCTGGAGGGGGGAGTACCAAGAGACCCAGTTCTTC.

The J gene is TRBJ1-2, the V gene TRBV30; 7 bases match TRBD1. Germline values: CDR1 GTSNPN, CDR2 SVGIG (reference sequence). This CDR3 contains 14 residues. V was pared by 2 bases and J by 7 bases, with 10 bases of the junction left unmatched. CDR3 nucleotide sequence: TGTGCCTGGAGTCCCGGGGGTTACAGGGGTGGCTACACCTTC. Its translation is CAWSPGGYRGGYTF.

This clonotype was counted once. This chain uses TRBV6-5 with TRBJ1-4; D might be TRBD1 (5 bases). The CDR3 runs to 16 residues. Germline CDR1 reads MNHEY; CDR2 reads SVGAGI. V dropped 6 bases and J dropped 8 bases, with 22 bases sitting between them. The CDR3: CASSLQAGVGWEKLFF. The CDR3 coding sequence is TGTGCCAGCAGCCTCCAGGCGGGGGTGGGCTGGGAAAAACTGTTTTTT.

The chain has TRBV20-1 and TRBJ2-1; 8 bases match TRBD1. This CDR3 region has 14 residues. Germline V gene data show CDR1 as DFQATT and CDR2 as SNEGSKA (reference sequence). After removal of 4 bases from V and 6 bases from J, the junction contained 8 bases not matched to a gene. CDR3 region: CSAIDRGLGNEQFF. The CDR3 coding sequence is TGCAGTGCTATCGACAGGGGATTGGGCAATGAGCAGTTCTTC.

Details on this clonotype: A read error may be the cause here, since a much bigger clone is one base away. CDR3 in DNA: TGTGCCAGCAGTAGACGACTACCTACAGAGACCCAGTTCTTC. Residues: CASSRRLPTETQFF. The gene calls are TRBV27 and TRBJ2-5; D may be TRBD2 (5 bases). The end of the DNA fits TRBJ2-1 better, so the J call may be wrong. Germline V CDR1 and CDR2: MNHEY, SMNVEV (reference sequence). The CDR3 runs 14 residues.